This TCR beta chain was recovered during a study of shared clonotypes between healthy human individuals. Trimming took 3 bases from V and 5 from J, leaving 23 bases between them. The CDR3 runs to 17 residues. Germline V gene lookup returns CDR1 SGDLS and CDR2 YYNGEE. It was CD45RO-negative cells, positively selected for CCR7, that made up naive CD8 cells, with terminally differentiated effector memory CD45RA+ cells excluded. Under the authors' procedure: ImmunoSEQ junction-only sequences lacked quality scores, so their filtering differed. Assay: immunoSEQ multiplex PCR; the TCRdb copy retains only in-frame clones and omits some. That table gives V, J and clone size, and the DNA gave D and trimming. The profile covers about 2,100,000 clones, with 90% to 95% appearing a single time and 1.5% to 2% taken by the ten largest.

The chain carries TRBV9 and TRBJ1-2; D perhaps matches TRBD1 (5 bases). Sample: naive CD8+ T cells from PBMCs. This sequence was found in a man younger than 30 in good health. Some clones in this sample may be carry-over from other donors' samples. The CDR3 DNA reads as TGTGCCAGCAGCGCATCGTTTCGGGACCGTGAAGGGTATGGCTACACCTTC. This gives the protein CASSASFRDREGYGYTF.